Each of the 30 T cell receptor beta chains below was sequenced from the same sample in a study of blood T cell repertoires in COVID-19. Assay used: immunoSEQ multiplex PCR; TCRdb lists only in-frame clones, some missing. The sample gives tens of thousands of clones, 75% to 85% of which show up once; around 32% is in the top ten. Sequencing was performed on peripheral blood. These TCRs come from a human donor in a cohort sampled during active COVID-19.

The chain has TRBV5-1 and TRBJ1-5; 9 bases fit TRBD1. Germline trimming cut 4 bases from V and 5 bases from J; bases unmatched to any gene: 7. The CDR3 is 15 amino acids. From germline, CDR1 is SGHRS and CDR2 YFSETQ. The CDR3 reads CASSPGTGLDQPQHF. CDR3 bases: TGCGCCAGCAGCCCCGGGACAGGGCTTGATCAGCCCCAGCATTTT.

The chain employs TRBV6-2 or TRBV6-3 and TRBJ2-3, with D possibly matching TRBD2 (5 bases). The V gene's germline CDR1 is MNHEY and CDR2 SVGEGT. V was cut by 6 bases and J by 6 bases, with 13 bases left in between. CDR3 size: 13 residues. The CDR3 DNA follows: TGTGCCAGCAGCACCCCACCGGGGGATACGCAGTATTTT. Amino acids: CASSTPPGDTQYF.

The gene calls are TRBV6-5 and TRBJ1-6; 8 positions agree with TRBD1. The CDR3 is made up of 14 amino acids. Germline CDR1 reads MNHEY; CDR2 reads SVGAGI. V shed 4 bases and J 10 bases; nucleotides not matched to a gene: 6. CDR3 nucleotides: TGTGCCAGCAGTTTAGTGGACAGGGCCTCACCCCTCCACTTT. Protein product: CASSLVDRASPLHF.

This clone came up once. The chain employs TRBV29-1 and TRBJ1-1, with D possibly being TRBD1 (5 bases). Per the germline V gene, CDR1 is SQVTM and CDR2 is ANQGSEA. Trimming left V 1 base short and J 5 bases short, with 14 bases between. The CDR3 loop spans 14 amino acids. The CDR3 coding sequence is TGCAGCGTTGAAGGGGGGAAAGGAGGGACTGAAGCTTTCTTT. This encodes CSVEGGKGGTEAFF.

This chain connects TRBV6-5 to TRBJ1-1, with 9 nucleotides matching TRBD1. With 4 bases clipped from V and 0 bases from J, the junction kept 3 bases outside the gene matches. CDR1 is MNHEY, CDR2 SVGAGI, per germline. CDR3 size: 15 residues. CDR3 protein: CASSFRQGVNTEAFF. CDR3 DNA: TGTGCCAGCAGTTTCCGACAGGGGGTGAACACTGAAGCTTTCTTT.

V gene TRBV7-9 combines with J gene TRBJ2-3, with 8 bases lining up with TRBD2. The CDR3 extends over 16 amino acids. CDR1 is SEHNR, CDR2 FQNEAQ, per germline (reference sequence). The ends lost 1 base at V and 3 bases at J; junction bases unmatched: 6. CDR3 protein: CASSLGRGAGTDTQYF. The CDR3 bases are TGTGCCAGCAGCTTAGGGCGGGGGGCCGGAACAGATACGCAGTATTTT.

The chain recombines TRBV7-2 with TRBJ1-1; maybe TRBD1 (5 bases). The CDR3 length is 14 residues. The V gene lost 6 bases and the J gene lost 1 base, with 12 bases spanning the gap. Germline V gene lookup returns CDR1 SGHTA and CDR2 FQGNSA. The CDR3 region is CASRTGLGNTEAFF. The DNA for the CDR3 is TGTGCCAGCAGGACGGGACTTGGGAACACTGAAGCTTTCTTT. Based on the CDR3 plus reference TRBV7-2 and TRBJ1-1, the full variable domain is GAGVSQSPSNKVTEKGKDVELRCDPISGHTALYWYRQSLGQGLEFLIYFQGNSAPDKSGLPSDRFSAERTGGSVSTLTIQRTQQEDSAVYLCASRTGLGNTEAFFGQGTRLTVV.

V is TRBV7-8 and J is TRBJ1-5, with a possible D match to TRBD1 (6 bases). V gave up 5 bases and J gave up 9 bases, with 23 bases separating them. Germline V gene lookup returns CDR1 SGHVS and CDR2 FQNEAQ. The CDR3 sequence is 16 residues long. Written as DNA, the CDR3 is TGTGCCAGCAGCAGATCAGGGGCTCCGGGGGGGCGGCCCCAGCATTTT. As protein: CASSRSGAPGGRPQHF.

The rearrangement links TRBV11-2 to TRBJ2-5; D perhaps matches TRBD1 (6 bases). V was clipped by 3 bases and J by 2 bases, with 10 bases between them. Germline values: CDR1 SGHAT, CDR2 FQNNGV. This CDR3 has 14 residues. In DNA, the CDR3 is TGTGCCAGCAGCTTCGGGACACATCAAGAGACCCAGTACTTC. Translating gives CASSFGTHQETQYF.

This chain joins TRBV24-1 and TRBJ2-1; 12 bases are a match to TRBD1. Germline CDR1 KGHDR, CDR2 SFDVKD. The CDR3 consists of 16 residues. Unmatched junction bases numbered 6, after V lost 3 bases and J lost 7 bases. The CDR3, as DNA: TGTGCCACCAGTGATGCCGGGACAGGGGGCTCGAATGAGCAGTTCTTC. Translation gives CATSDAGTGGSNEQFF.

This chain connects TRBV5-5 to TRBJ1-3; D call uncertain. V shed 3 bases and J shed 4 bases, with 11 bases lying between them. CDR3 length equals 14 residues. From germline, CDR1 is SGHKS and CDR2 YYEKEE (reference sequence). The CDR3 region is CASSSWLSGNTIYF. The CDR3 DNA reads TGTGCCAGCAGCTCCTGGCTCTCCGGAAACACCATATATTTT.

This clone was detected only once. In DNA, the CDR3 is TGTGCCATCAGTGAGAAAATGGGACTAGCGTCGGGCGAGCAGTTCTTC. Amino acids: CAISEKMGLASGEQFF. This rearrangement joins TRBV10-3 to TRBJ2-1; 10 bases align to TRBD2. The CDR3 has 16 amino acids. Germline values: CDR1 ENHRY, CDR2 SYGVKD. The V and J ends lost 2 bases and 10 bases, in that order; junction bases with no gene match: 11.

This clone showed up just once. The chain recombines TRBV6-5 with TRBJ1-2; 12 nucleotides align to TRBD1. V shed 2 bases and J 4 bases; nucleotides not matched to a gene: 5. The CDR3 spans 16 residues. Germline CDR1 and CDR2: MNHEY and SVGAGI. CDR3 DNA sequence: TGTGCCAGCAGTTACCGGGGGACAGGGGGCATCTATGGCTACACCTTC. It yields the protein CASSYRGTGGIYGYTF.

This clone showed up just once. V and J are TRBV19 and TRBJ1-5; D unclear. The germline V and J ends were trimmed by 3 bases and 0 bases, with 12 bases remaining between them. The CDR3 length is 16 residues. The germline CDR1 and CDR2 sequences are LNHDA and SQIVND (reference sequence). CDR3 sequence (DNA): TGTGCCAGTAGTATTCCAGCCAGGTATAGCAATCAGCCCCAGCATTTT. Protein sequence: CASSIPARYSNQPQHF. Looking up the rest from reference TRBV19 and TRBJ1-5 gives the full variable domain: DGGITQSPKYLFRKEGQNVTLSCEQNLNHDAMYWYRQDPGQGLRLIYYSQIVNDFQKGDIAEGYSVSREKKESFPLTVTSAQKNPTAFYLCASSIPARYSNQPQHFGDGTRLSIL.

The J gene is TRBJ2-7, the V gene TRBV6-2 or TRBV6-3, with 8 bases matching TRBD1. J lost 3 bases, V lost 6 bases, and 19 bases had no gene match. The CDR3 is made up of 18 amino acids. The germline CDR1 and CDR2 sequences are MNHEY and SVGEGT. CDR3: CASSRHYNAGQGGYEQYF. The CDR3 DNA is TGTGCCAGCAGCCGCCACTACAACGCCGGACAGGGAGGCTACGAGCAGTACTTC.

The J gene is TRBJ2-4, the V gene TRBV6-6, with 7 bases lining up with TRBD1. The junction had 11 bases not matched to a gene; V was cut back by 6 bases and J by 9 bases. Germline V gives CDR1 MNHNY, CDR2 SVGAGI (reference sequence). This CDR3 contains 14 residues. DNA of the CDR3: TGTGCCAGCAGCGCACAGGGGCAGGGTAGCATTCAGTACTTC. Encoded protein: CASSAQGQGSIQYF.

The genes are TRBV10-3 and TRBJ2-2; 8 positions agree with TRBD1. V lost 9 bases, J lost 5 bases, and 8 bases stayed unmatched. There are 14 residues in the CDR3. CDR1 ENHRY and CDR2 SYGVKD come from the germline V gene. The CDR3 loop is CAMSQGAGTGELFF. The DNA for the CDR3 is TGTGCCATGTCCCAGGGGGCAGGGACCGGGGAGCTGTTTTTT.

The rearrangement uses TRBV5-1 and TRBJ1-2; D ambiguous. CDR3 length: 13 amino acids. Trimming cost V 2 bases and J 4 bases, with 9 bases left between them. The germline V gene has CDR1 SGHRS and CDR2 YFSETQ. This CDR3 is CASSLSGLYGYTF. Here the CDR3 DNA reads TGCGCCAGCAGCTTATCCGGTCTCTATGGCTACACCTTC.

This chain uses TRBV12-1 with TRBJ1-5; the table's D call, TRBD1, was not checked against the DNA. TRBV12-1 is designated a pseudogene. The CDR3 spans 15 residues. The CDR3 nucleotides read TGTGCCAGCACCCCAGGGGACAGGGGGAATCAGCCCCAGCATTTT. Protein: CASTPGDRGNQPQHF.

The chain recombines TRBV4-1 with TRBJ2-7, with 9 bases matching TRBD2. This CDR3 contains 15 residues. With 3 bases clipped from V and 4 bases from J, the junction kept 7 bases outside the gene matches. Germline-derived CDR1 and CDR2 are MGHRA and YSYEKL. The CDR3 sequence: CASSQGPSGTYEQYF. CDR3 nucleotides: TGCGCCAGCAGCCAGGGTCCTAGCGGGACGTACGAGCAGTACTTC.

The J gene is TRBJ1-3, the V gene TRBV12-3 or TRBV12-4; 7 bases are a match to TRBD1. Trimming removed 8 bases from V and 2 bases from J; junction bases left unmatched: 3. CDR3 length: 13 amino acids. The CDR3 protein is CASGDSAGNTIYF. The DNA for the CDR3 is TGTGCCAGCGGGGACAGTGCTGGAAACACCATATATTTT.

The chain uses TRBV28 and TRBJ1-6; 9 bases line up with TRBD1. The V gene end was trimmed by 4 bases and the J gene end by 7 bases; junction bases not matched to a gene: 5. CDR3 length: 15 amino acids. The germline CDR1 and CDR2 sequences are MDHEN and SYDVKM. The CDR3 protein is CASSSPGQGNSPLHF. The DNA of the CDR3 is TGTGCCAGCAGTTCCCCGGGACAGGGCAATTCACCCCTCCACTTT.

V gene TRBV7-2 combines with J gene TRBJ2-1; maybe TRBD1 (6 bases). This CDR3 spans 12 amino acids. The germline gives CDR1 SGHTA, CDR2 FQGNSA. The V end lost 5 bases, the J end lost 8 bases, and 10 bases lay between the germline ends. DNA of the CDR3: TGTGCCAGCAGCCTCAGGGGCGATGAGCAGTTCTTC. Translation: CASSLRGDEQFF.

CDR3 amino acids: CASSTQGTSGTYEQFF. In nucleotides, the CDR3 is TGTGCCAGTAGTACCCAGGGCACTAGCGGGACTTATGAGCAGTTCTTC. The chain uses TRBV19 and TRBJ2-1, with 10 bases identical to TRBD2. The V gene end was trimmed by 4 bases and the J gene end by 8 bases; junction bases not matched to a gene: 11. The CDR3 extends over 16 amino acids. Per germline, CDR1 LNHDA and CDR2 SQIVND (reference sequence).

This clone was detected only once. The J gene is TRBJ2-5, the V gene TRBV28, with TRBD2 matching 10 bases. The trim removed 2 bases at V and 4 bases at J, leaving 13 bases unmatched. CDR1 MDHEN and CDR2 SYDVKM come from the germline V gene. CDR3 length: 18 amino acids. The CDR3 spells CASSLVYSGRTWRETQYF. CDR3 DNA: TGTGCCAGCAGTTTAGTTTATAGCGGGAGGACCTGGCGAGAGACCCAGTACTTC.

The chain carries TRBV10-1 and TRBJ2-3; 15 bases are shared with TRBD2. The germline V gene has CDR1 WNHNN and CDR2 SYGVQD (reference sequence). V lost 4 bases to trimming and J lost 1 base; unmatched junction nucleotides: 0. The CDR3 spans 16 residues. The CDR3 region is CASSGTSGGGTDTQYF. CDR3 nucleotide sequence: TGCGCCAGCAGTGGGACTAGCGGGGGGGGCACAGATACGCAGTATTTT.

The chain joins TRBV19 to TRBJ1-4; maybe TRBD1 (6 bases). In germline, CDR1 is LNHDA, CDR2 SQIVND (reference sequence). The CDR3 runs 15 residues. Trimming stripped 4 bases from V and 8 bases from J, with 17 bases between. CDR3: CASSRGRDIGEKLFF. For the CDR3, the DNA is TGTGCCAGTAGTAGAGGCCGGGACATTGGGGAAAAACTGTTTTTT.

The genes are TRBV12-3 or TRBV12-4 and TRBJ1-2, with 8 bases lining up with TRBD1. The CDR3 consists of 13 residues. Unmatched junction bases numbered 9, after V lost 7 bases and J lost 8 bases. Written as DNA, the CDR3 is TGTGCCAGCATCATCGACAGGGGAGGCGGCTACACCTTC. This encodes CASIIDRGGGYTF.

This clone was counted once. J is TRBJ2-3 and V is TRBV5-1; TRBD2 aligns across 9 bases. Unmatched junction bases numbered 4, after V lost 5 bases and J lost 0 bases. The CDR3 totals 15 residues. CDR1 and CDR2 from the germline V gene are SGHRS and YFSETQ. The CDR3 nucleotides are TGCGCCAGCAGGGCGGGGGGGGTGAGCACAGATACGCAGTATTTT. The encoded protein is CASRAGGVSTDTQYF.

This clone was detected only once. The chain carries TRBV21-1 and TRBJ2-7; the table's D call of TRBD2 was not tested on the DNA. TRBV21-1 is deemed a pseudogene. This CDR3 contains 14 residues. Here the CDR3 DNA reads TGTGCCAGCAGCAAAGTCCAAGCGGGGTACGAGCAGTACTTC. Translating gives CASSKVQAGYEQYF.